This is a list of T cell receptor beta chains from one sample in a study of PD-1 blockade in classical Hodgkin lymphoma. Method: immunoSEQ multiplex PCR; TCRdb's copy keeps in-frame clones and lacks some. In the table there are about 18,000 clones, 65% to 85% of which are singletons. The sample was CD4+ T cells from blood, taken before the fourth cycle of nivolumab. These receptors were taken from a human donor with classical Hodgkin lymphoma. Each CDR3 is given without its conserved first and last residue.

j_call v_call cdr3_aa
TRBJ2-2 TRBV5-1 ASSSQGALGTGELF
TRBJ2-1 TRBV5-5 ASSLNSGGYNEQF
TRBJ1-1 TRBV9 ASSVAPTGLNTEAF
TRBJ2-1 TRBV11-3 ASSLAPGGGSRDEQF
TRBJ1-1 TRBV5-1 ASSLAGPGEAF
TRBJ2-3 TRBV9 ASSVGGSGASTDTQY
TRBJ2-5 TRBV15 ATSKPGTSQETQY
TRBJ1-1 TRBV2 ASTRDRVTTEAF
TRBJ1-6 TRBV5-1 ASSLGSGASNSPLH
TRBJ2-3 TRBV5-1 ASSSPDSGRAGGTQY
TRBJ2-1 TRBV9 ASSGQGGSNEQF
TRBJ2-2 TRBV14 ASSQPVGRRRTGELF
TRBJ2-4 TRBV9 ASSVGWGTGMGFAKNIQY
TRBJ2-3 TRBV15 ATSREGEGYTDTQY
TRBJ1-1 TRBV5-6 ASTPGQGGTEAF
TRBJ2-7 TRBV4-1 ASSQVNPPLGEQY
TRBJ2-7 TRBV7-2 ASSSGGWSSYEQY
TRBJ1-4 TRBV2 ASHRADRSNGRLF
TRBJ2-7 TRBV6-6 ASSRRQGFHEQY
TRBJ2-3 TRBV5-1 ASSWTSGSSTDTQY
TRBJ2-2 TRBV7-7 ASSLGENTGELF
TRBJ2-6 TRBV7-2 ASSLVGGTGANVLT
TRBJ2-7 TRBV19 ASRTGHGGAYEQY
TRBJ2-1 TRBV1 TSSQDLTPANEQF
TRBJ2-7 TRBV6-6 ASSYGQGAYEQY
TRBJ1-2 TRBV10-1 ASSGGHGYT
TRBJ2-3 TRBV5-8 ASSLDVSDTQY
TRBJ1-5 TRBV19 ASGYPPGQVHHSNQPQH
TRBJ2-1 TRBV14 ASSQASGSGNEQF
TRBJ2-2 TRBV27 ASSLSRGGELF
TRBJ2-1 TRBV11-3 ASSQADSSYNEQF
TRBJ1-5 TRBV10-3 AISESAQGTQPQH
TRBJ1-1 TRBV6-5 ASSDGGNTEAF
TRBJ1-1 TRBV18 ASSPWMWAF
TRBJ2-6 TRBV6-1 ASSEGLSSGANVLT
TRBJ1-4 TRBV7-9 ASSLPTGRGNEKLF
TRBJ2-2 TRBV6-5 ASTIAGGGTGELF
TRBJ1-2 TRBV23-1 ASSHPGTAIGGDYRGYT
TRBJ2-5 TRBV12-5 ASGLGETQY
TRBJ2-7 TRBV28 ASSFTLSPAGGYEQY
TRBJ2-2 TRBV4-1 ASSQEGWELANTGELF
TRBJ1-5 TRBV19 ASSIGGSQPQH
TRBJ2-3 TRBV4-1 ASSQASLRGMPDTQY